This paragraph covers one T cell receptor beta chain sequence. The antigen remains unidentified. The sample belongs to a study of T cells in Graves' hyperthyroidism and ophthalmopathy. Study-wide context: Any treatment followed the collection of peripheral blood at initial diagnosis.

This CDR3 spans 15 amino acids. Germline V lookup: CDR1 SGHRS, CDR2 YFSETQ. Trimming cost V 2 bases and J 6 bases, with 17 bases left between them. The study, taken as a whole, reports: Ophthalmopathy, as predicted by the model, came a median 6.5 months after the prediction. Most thyroid-expanded clonotypes above 0.001 were also found in blood.

Out of 10 ml of fresh peripheral blood came the PBMCs. Using RNA transcripts as the source, TCR beta CDR3 regions were amplified. Primed by the HTBI set, a first-round RT-PCR was run on the TCR CDR3. One entry per CDR3 protein results from TCRdb running MiXCR on the multiplex PCR reads. The data contain 310,000 or so distinct CDR3 sequences, approximately 17% of them singletons. Sequencing used blood. The sequence was collected from a woman aged 60-70 years with Graves' ophthalmopathy. This sequence joins TRBV5-1 and TRBJ1-2; D call uncertain. The CDR3 nucleotides read TGCGCCAGCAGCTTAAGAGTGAAAATAACTGATGGCTACACCTTC. Amino acid sequence: CASSLRVKITDGYTF.